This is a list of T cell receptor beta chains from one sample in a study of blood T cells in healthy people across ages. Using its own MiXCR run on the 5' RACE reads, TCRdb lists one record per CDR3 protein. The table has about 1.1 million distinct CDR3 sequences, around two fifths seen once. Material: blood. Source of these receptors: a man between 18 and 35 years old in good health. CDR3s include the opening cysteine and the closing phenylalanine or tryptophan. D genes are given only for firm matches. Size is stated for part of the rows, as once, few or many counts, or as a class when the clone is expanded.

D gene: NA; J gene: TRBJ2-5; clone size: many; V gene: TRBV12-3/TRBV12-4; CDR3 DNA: TGTGCCAGCAGCTTCCTTGGGGAGACCCAGTACTTC; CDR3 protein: CASSFLGETQYF
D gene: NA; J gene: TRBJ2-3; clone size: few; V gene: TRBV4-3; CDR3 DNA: TGCGCCAGCAGCCGAAAATCTCACGACGGGATGAATACGCAGTATTTT; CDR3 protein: CASSRKSHDGMNTQYF
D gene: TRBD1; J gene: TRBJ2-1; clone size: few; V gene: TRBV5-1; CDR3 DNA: TGCGCCAGCGAAGTCACAGGGGGACGATTCAATGAGCAGTTCTTC; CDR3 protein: CASEVTGGRFNEQFF
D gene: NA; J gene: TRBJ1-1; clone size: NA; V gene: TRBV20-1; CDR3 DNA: TGCAGTGCTAGAGATCGTGAGGGGGTGGACACTGAAGCTTTCTTT; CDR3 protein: CSARDREGVDTEAFF
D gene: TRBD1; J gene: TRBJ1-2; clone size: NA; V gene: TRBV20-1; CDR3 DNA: TGCAGTGCTCCCCTTCCGACAGGGGTGGTCTATGGCTACACCTTC; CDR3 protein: CSAPLPTGVVYGYTF
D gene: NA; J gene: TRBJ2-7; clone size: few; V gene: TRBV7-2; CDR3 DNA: TGTGCCAGCAGCTTAGGTGCCAGGGTAGACGAGCAGTACTTC; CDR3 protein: CASSLGARVDEQYF
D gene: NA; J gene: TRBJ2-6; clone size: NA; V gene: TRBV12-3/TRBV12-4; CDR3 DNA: TGTGCCAGCAGTACCCGACAGGAAAGCTCTGGGGCCAACGTCCTGACTTTC; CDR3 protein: CASSTRQESSGANVLTF
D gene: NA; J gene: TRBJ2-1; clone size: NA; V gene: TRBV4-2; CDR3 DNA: TGTGCCAGCACTCCGCGCGACGTCCGGGGCGGGGATTACAATGAGCAGTTCTTC; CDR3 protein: CASTPRDVRGGDYNEQFF
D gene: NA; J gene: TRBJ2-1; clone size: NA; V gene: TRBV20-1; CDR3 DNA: TGCAGTGCTAGAGCCGAGACTTCCTATGAGCAGTTCTTC; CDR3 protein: CSARAETSYEQFF
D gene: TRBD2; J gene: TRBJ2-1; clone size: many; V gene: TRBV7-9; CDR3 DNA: TGTGCCAGCAGCCCCGGTCCGGGACTAGTCCTCTACAATGAGCAGTTCTTC; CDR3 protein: CASSPGPGLVLYNEQFF
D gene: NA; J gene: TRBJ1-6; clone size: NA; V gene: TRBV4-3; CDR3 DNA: TGCGCCAGCAGCCAAGTTGGTGCGTCAGGGGACAATTCACCCCTCCACTTT; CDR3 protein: CASSQVGASGDNSPLHF
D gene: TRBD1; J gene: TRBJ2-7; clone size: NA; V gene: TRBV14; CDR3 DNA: TGTGCCAGCACCCAGGGGACAGGGCGGTCCTACAATGAGCAGTACTTC; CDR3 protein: CASTQGTGRSYNEQYF
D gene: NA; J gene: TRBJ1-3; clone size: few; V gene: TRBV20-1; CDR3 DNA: TGCAGTGCTAGAGTTCAAGGGTACTCCGGAAACACCATATATTTT; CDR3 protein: CSARVQGYSGNTIYF
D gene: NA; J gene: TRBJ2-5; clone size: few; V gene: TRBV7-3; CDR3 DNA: TGTGCCAGCAGCTTAACCCGGGCTAACTTACAAGAGACCCAGTACTTC; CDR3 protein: CASSLTRANLQETQYF
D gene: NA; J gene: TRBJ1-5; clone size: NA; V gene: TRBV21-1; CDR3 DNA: TGTGCCAGCGGTCGGGGGATTAATAGCAATCAGCCCCAGCATTTT; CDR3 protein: CASGRGINSNQPQHF
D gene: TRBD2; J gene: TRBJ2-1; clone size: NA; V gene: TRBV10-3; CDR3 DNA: TGTGCCATCAGTGAGGTAGCGGGGGTAGTGGAGCAGTTCTTC; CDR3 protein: CAISEVAGVVEQFF
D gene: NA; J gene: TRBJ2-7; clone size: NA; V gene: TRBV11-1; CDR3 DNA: TGTGCCAGCAGCCCGTCCGTCAGGAGAGACAATGAGCAGTACTTC; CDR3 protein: CASSPSVRRDNEQYF
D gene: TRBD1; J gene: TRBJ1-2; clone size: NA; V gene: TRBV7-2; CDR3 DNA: TGTGCCAGCAGCTTAGTGGGACAGGGAGCCTATAACTATGGCTACACCTTC; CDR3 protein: CASSLVGQGAYNYGYTF
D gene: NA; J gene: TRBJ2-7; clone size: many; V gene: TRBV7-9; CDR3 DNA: TGTGCCAGCAGCTTAGTACTTGGCGAGCAGTACTTC; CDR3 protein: CASSLVLGEQYF
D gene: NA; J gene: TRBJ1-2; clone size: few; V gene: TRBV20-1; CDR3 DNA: TGCAGTGCTAGTCCCGGGCTTAACTATGGCTACACCTTC; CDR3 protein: CSASPGLNYGYTF